Shown below are 5 T cell receptor beta chains from a single sample sequenced in a study of Ad26.COV2.S vaccination and SARS-CoV-2 variants. Treatment noted: roughly 18 received Ad26.COV2.S at low or high dose, single or two shots; 5 received placebo; per-sample allocation not given. Samples were taken on day 63 after the first vaccine or placebo injection. Profiled with immunoSEQ multiplex PCR; TCRdb holds only in-frame clones, not every one. The table shows about 400,000 clones, with about nine tenths occurring only once. Sequenced here: peripheral blood, sampled in a trial of Ad26.COV2.S vaccine versus placebo. All receptors derive from a person between 18 and 60 years old who received the Ad26.COV2.S COVID-19 vaccine or a placebo.

The rearrangement links TRBV4-1 to TRBJ2-2; TRBD2 agrees at 13 bases. This CDR3 is built from 18 residues. V shed 4 bases and J 4 bases; nucleotides not matched to a gene: 9. From germline, CDR1 is MGHRA and CDR2 YSYEKL. CDR3 bases: TGCGCCAGCAGCCGAACTAGCGGGAGGGCCCCGAGCACCGGGGAGCTGTTTTTT. Protein sequence: CASSRTSGRAPSTGELFF.

As concerns this clone: The same CDR3 arises from other DNA sequences in this sample as well. V usage is TRBV19 and J usage is TRBJ1-5; TRBD1 might be the D (5 bases). The germline V and J ends were trimmed by 1 base and 2 bases, with 9 bases remaining between them. Germline V gene lookup returns CDR1 LNHDA and CDR2 SQIVND (reference sequence). This CDR3 contains 15 residues. The CDR3 nucleotides read TGTGCCAGTAGTATAGGCAGGGCAGGCAATCAGCCCCAGCATTTT. This gives the protein CASSIGRAGNQPQHF.

This rearrangement joins TRBV5-1 to TRBJ1-4, with a weak D call TRBD1 (5 bases). This CDR3 contains 15 residues. Germline V gene data show CDR1 as SGHRS and CDR2 as YFSETQ. Trimming left V 5 bases short and J 4 bases short, with 15 bases between. The CDR3 reads CASSPGTLNNEKLFF. The CDR3 nucleotides are TGCGCCAGCAGTCCAGGGACTTTAAATAATGAAAAACTGTTTTTT. Full variable domain (remainder filled in from reference TRBV5-1 and TRBJ1-4): KAGVTQTPRYLIKTRGQQVTLSCSPISGHRSVSWYQQTPGQGLQFLFEYFSETQRNKGNFPGRFSGRQFSNSRSEMNVSTLELGDSALYLCASSPGTLNNEKLFFGSGTQLSVL.

In this sample, this clone turned up once. The chain joins TRBV3-1 (or the pseudogene TRBV3-2) to TRBJ2-1, with 8 bases that match TRBD1. The CDR3 has 15 residues. Germline-derived CDR1 and CDR2 are LGHDT and YNNKEL (reference sequence). V was clipped by 1 base and J by 9 bases; unmatched bases: 8. DNA for the CDR3: TGTGCCAGCAGCCAAGGTGCGACAGGGGTAACTGAGCAGTTCTTC. Translated: CASSQGATGVTEQFF.

The rearrangement uses TRBV5-6 and TRBJ2-7; D call uncertain. The germline gives CDR1 SGHDT, CDR2 YYEEEE. Trimming cost V 3 bases and J 2 bases, with 12 bases left between them. There are 14 residues in the CDR3. CDR3 bases: TGTGCCAGCAGCTCTACGACTTCCCCCTACGAGCAGTACTTC. This gives the protein CASSSTTSPYEQYF.